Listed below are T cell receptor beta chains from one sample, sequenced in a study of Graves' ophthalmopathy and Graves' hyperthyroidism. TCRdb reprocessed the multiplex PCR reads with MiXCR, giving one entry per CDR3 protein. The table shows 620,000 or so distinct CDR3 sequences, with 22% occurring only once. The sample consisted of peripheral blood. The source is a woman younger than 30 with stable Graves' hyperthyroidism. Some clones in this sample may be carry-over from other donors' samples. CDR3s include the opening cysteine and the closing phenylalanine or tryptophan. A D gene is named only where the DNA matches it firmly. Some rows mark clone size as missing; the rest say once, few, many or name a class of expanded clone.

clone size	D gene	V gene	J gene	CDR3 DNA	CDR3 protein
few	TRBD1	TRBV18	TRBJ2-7	TGTGCCAGCTCACCCGACAGGGTTTACGGCGAGCAGTACTTC	CASSPDRVYGEQYF
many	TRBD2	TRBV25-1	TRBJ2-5	TGTGCCAGCAGTGAACAGGGAGGGCCGGTAAGAGAGACCCAGTACTTC	CASSEQGGPVRETQYF
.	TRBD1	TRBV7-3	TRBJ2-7	TGTGCCAGCAGTTATGCCGGGACAGGGAACTACGAGCAGTACTTC	CASSYAGTGNYEQYF
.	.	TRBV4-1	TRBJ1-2	TGCGCCAGCAGCCAAGATGTCTGGGGTAACTATGGCTACACCTTC	CASSQDVWGNYGYTF
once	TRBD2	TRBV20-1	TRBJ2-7	TGCAGTGCTAGATTAATGGTGGGCGGGAGTGGCGAGCAGTACTTC	CSARLMVGGSGEQYF
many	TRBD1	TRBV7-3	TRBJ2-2	TGTGCCAGCAGCTTGGGGACAGCCACCGGGGAGCTGTTTTTT	CASSLGTATGELFF
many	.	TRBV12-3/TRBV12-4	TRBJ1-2	TGTGCCAGCAGTAACGGGGAGGGTAACTATGGCTACACCTTC	CASSNGEGNYGYTF
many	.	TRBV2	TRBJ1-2	TGTGCCAGCTACCAGGGGAATGGCTACACCTTC	CASYQGNGYTF
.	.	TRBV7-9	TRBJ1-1	TGTGCCAGCAGCTTCGCATACACTGAAGCTTTCTTT	CASSFAYTEAFF
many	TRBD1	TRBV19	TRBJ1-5	TGTGCCAGCACGACAGGGCGGGAGGGTCAGCCCCAGCATTTT	CASTTGREGQPQHF
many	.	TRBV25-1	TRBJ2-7	TGTGCCAGCAGTTTCCAGGGCGTGCAGTACTTC	CASSFQGVQYF
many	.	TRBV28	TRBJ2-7	TGTGCCAGCAGTCCACGCAAAAGGGTCTACGAGCAGTACTTC	CASSPRKRVYEQYF
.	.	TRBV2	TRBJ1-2	TGTGCCAGCAGGGTCACAGAAGACTATGGCTACACCTTC	CASRVTEDYGYTF
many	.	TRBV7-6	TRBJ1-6	TGTGCCAGCAGCTTAGATGGGGGCTCCTATAATTCACCCCTCCACTTT	CASSLDGGSYNSPLHF
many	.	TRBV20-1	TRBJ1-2	TGCAGTGCTACCGACGCCCTTTCGTGGGGCTACACCTTC	CSATDALSWGYTF
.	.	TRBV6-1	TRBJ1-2	TGTGCCAGCAGTGAAGCAGGACTCCCCTATGGCTACACCTTC	CASSEAGLPYGYTF
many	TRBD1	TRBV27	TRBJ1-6	TGTGCCAGCAGTCCGAGGACAGGGAACTCCTATAATTCACCCCTCCACTTT	CASSPRTGNSYNSPLHF
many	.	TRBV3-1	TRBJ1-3	TGTGCCAGCAGCCAAGATCCCAGAGACACCATATATTTT	CASSQDPRDTIYF
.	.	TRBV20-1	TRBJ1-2	TGCAGTGCCGGTTCGTCTAACTATGGCTACACCTTC	CSAGSSNYGYTF
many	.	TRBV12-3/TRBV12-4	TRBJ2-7	TGTGCCAGCAGTCCCGGTAGCGGACGCTCCTGCGAGCAGTACTTC	CASSPGSGRSCEQYF
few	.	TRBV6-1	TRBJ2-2	TGTGCCAGCAGGGGGGGTGTAAACACCGGGGAGCTGTTTTTT	CASRGGVNTGELFF
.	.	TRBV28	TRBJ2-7	TGTGCCAGCAGTTTCTCGCTACAAAGTTACGAGCAGTACTTC	CASSFSLQSYEQYF
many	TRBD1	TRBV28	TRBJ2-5	TGTGCCAGCACCCAGGGATCTTCGGGGCCGGGACAGGGCCAAGGGACCCAGTACTTC	CASTQGSSGPGQGQGTQYF
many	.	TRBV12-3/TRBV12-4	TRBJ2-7	TGTGCCAGCAGTACCCTCTACGAGCAGTACTTC	CASSTLYEQYF
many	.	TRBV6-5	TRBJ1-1	TGTGCCAGCAGTTACTCCGCCGGGAACACTGAAGCTTTCTTT	CASSYSAGNTEAFF
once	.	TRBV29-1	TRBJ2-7	TGCAGCGTTTCCCTCTCGGCCTACGAGCAGTACTTC	CSVSLSAYEQYF
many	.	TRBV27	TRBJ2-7	TGTGCCAGCAGTACCCCCGGGACGGCAATCTACGAGCAGTACTTC	CASSTPGTAIYEQYF
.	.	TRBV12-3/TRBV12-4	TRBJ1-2	TGTGCCAGCAGTTTAGCCGGGCAGGGGCCCTATGGCTACACCTTC	CASSLAGQGPYGYTF
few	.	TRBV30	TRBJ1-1	TGTGCCTGGAGGGCTGGGCTTGAAGCTTTCTTT	CAWRAGLEAFF
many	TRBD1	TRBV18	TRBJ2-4	TGTGCCAGCTCACCACCAGTGACAGGGAACATTCAGTACTTC	CASSPPVTGNIQYF
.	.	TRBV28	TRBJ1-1	TGTGCCAGCACCACCCCGGGACAACCTGCTTTCTTT	CASTTPGQPAFF
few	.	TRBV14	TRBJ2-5	TGTGCCAGCAGCCAAGAAAACAGCCAAGAGACCCAGTACTTC	CASSQENSQETQYF
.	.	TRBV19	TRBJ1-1	TGTGCCAGTAGTATCGGACAGAGAGAAGCTTTCTTT	CASSIGQREAFF
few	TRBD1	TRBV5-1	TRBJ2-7	TGCGCCAGCAGCCCACCGGACAGGGGTCAGGGCGAGCAGTACTTC	CASSPPDRGQGEQYF
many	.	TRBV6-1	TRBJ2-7	TGTGCCAGCAGTGAAGATTTGGGCTACGAGCAGTACTTC	CASSEDLGYEQYF
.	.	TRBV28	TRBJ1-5	TGTGCCAGCAGTTTAGCTGGGTTAGGGTGGAGCAATCAGCCCCAGCATTTT	CASSLAGLGWSNQPQHF
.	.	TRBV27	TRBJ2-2	TGTGCCAGCGCCTGGCGGAACACCGGGGAGCTGTTTTTT	CASAWRNTGELFF
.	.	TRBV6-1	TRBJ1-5	TGTGCCAGCACCGCTTTTACCGGACAGAGGCTTCAGCCCCAGCATTTT	CASTAFTGQRLQPQHF
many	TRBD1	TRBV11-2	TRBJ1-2	TGTGCCAGCAGCTTAGGAGGGACAGGGGACGGCTACACCTTC	CASSLGGTGDGYTF
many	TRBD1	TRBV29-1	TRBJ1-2	TGCAGCGCGGACGGTTACCGGGACAGCGACTATGGCTACACCTTC	CSADGYRDSDYGYTF
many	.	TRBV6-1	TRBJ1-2	TGTGCCAGCAGTGAGGGGGTGAATCTTTATGGCTACACCTTC	CASSEGVNLYGYTF
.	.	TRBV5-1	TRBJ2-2	TGCGCCAGCAGCCTCGAGCCCCAGTGGACCGGGGAGCTGTTTTTT	CASSLEPQWTGELFF
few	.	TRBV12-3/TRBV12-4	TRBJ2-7	TGTGCCAGCAGTCCGATCCGGGGGATGGACGAGCAGTACTTC	CASSPIRGMDEQYF
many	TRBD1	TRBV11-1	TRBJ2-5	TGTGCCAGCAGCCCCCCTCTTCAGGGGACAGGGGACAAAGAGACCCAGTACTTC	CASSPPLQGTGDKETQYF
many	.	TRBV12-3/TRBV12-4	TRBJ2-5	TGTGCCAGCAGCGGGGTCCGCGAGACCCAGTACTTC	CASSGVRETQYF
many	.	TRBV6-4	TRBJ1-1	TGTGCCAGCAGTCTCGGTGGGGATGGGACTGAAGCTTTCTTT	CASSLGGDGTEAFF
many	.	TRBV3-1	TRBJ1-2	TGTGCCAGCAGGCCCTCGCAACTCGACTATGGCTACACCTTC	CASRPSQLDYGYTF
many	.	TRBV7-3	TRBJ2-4	TGTGCCAGCAGCTTGACATGGGGGGGCACGAACATTAAGTACTTC	CASSLTWGGTNIKYF
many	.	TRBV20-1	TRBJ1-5	TGCAGTGCTAGAGATACAGGGCAGCAGCCCCAGCATTTT	CSARDTGQQPQHF
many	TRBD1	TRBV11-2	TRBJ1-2	TGTGCCAGCAGCTTTACAACGACAGGGATTGGTGGCTACACCTTC	CASSFTTTGIGGYTF
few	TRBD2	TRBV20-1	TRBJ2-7	TGCAGTGCTAGGTCTTGGCGGGAGGTTGAAGAGCAGTACTTC	CSARSWREVEEQYF
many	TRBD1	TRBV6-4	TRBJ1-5	TGTGCCAGCAGTCACCCGGGACAGGGCTCATATAGCAATCAGCCCCAGCATTTT	CASSHPGQGSYSNQPQHF
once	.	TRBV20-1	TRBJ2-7	TGCAGTGCTTCTCCGGGACGGAATTACGAGCAGTACTTC	CSASPGRNYEQYF
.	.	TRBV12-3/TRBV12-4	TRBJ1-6	TGTGCCAGCAGTCGGGTAGAGGGTTCACCCCTCCACTTT	CASSRVEGSPLHF
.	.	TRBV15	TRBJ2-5	TGTGCCACCAGCCCCGGGTTGGATGCCTCAGAGACCCAGTACTTC	CATSPGLDASETQYF
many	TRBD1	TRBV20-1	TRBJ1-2	TGCAGTGCTATCAAACCCGGGACAGGGACCTATGGCTACACCTTC	CSAIKPGTGTYGYTF
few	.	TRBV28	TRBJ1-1	TGTGCCAGCAGTTACCGTGAATGGAACACTGAAGCTTTCTTT	CASSYREWNTEAFF
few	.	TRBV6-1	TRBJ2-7	TGTGCCAGCAGTGGGGCCGGGACCGGATCCTACGAGCAGTACTTC	CASSGAGTGSYEQYF
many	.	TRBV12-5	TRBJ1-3	TGTGCTAGTGGTTTGACAGCCTCTGGAAACACCATATATTTT	CASGLTASGNTIYF